The 15 T cell receptor beta chains reported below all come from one sample, sequenced in a study of beta chain features in type 1 diabetes. The whole isolated RNA underwent reverse transcription, so sequencing captured expressed TCRB transcripts. Repertoires were generated with immunoSEQ multiplex PCR, while TCRdb's copy carries only in-frame clones and drops some. The repertoire includes about 930,000 clones, 15% to 20% of them detected once, and about 0.02% sits in the top ten. The sample taken for sequencing was naive CD4+ T cells from blood. The receptors originated from a woman aged 18-35 years in good health.

The chain combines TRBV4-3 with TRBJ2-1; D unresolved. Trimming took 0 bases from V and 5 from J, leaving 8 bases between them. The CDR3 spans 14 residues. Germline lookup yields CDR1 LGHNA and CDR2 YSLEER. This CDR3 reads CASSQDGSHNEQFF. CDR3 sequence (DNA): TGCGCCAGCAGCCAAGATGGGTCTCACAATGAGCAGTTCTTC.

This clone was seen a handful of times. The gene calls are TRBV4-3 and TRBJ2-7; 7 bases are a match to TRBD1. Trimming removed 1 base from V and 0 bases from J; junction bases left unmatched: 9. Germline-derived CDR1 and CDR2 are LGHNA and YSLEER. The CDR3 covers 17 residues. The DNA for the CDR3 is TGCGCCAGCAGCCAAGGAACTAACCGGGACAGCTCCTACGAGCAGTACTTC. As protein: CASSQGTNRDSSYEQYF.

The chain joins TRBV6-5 to TRBJ2-7, with 11 bases matching TRBD2. Trimming took 5 bases from V and 6 from J; bases not matched to a gene: 6. The CDR3 runs to 14 residues. CDR1 MNHEY and CDR2 SVGAGI come from the germline V gene. The CDR3: CASSIAGGPFEQYF. CDR3 sequence (DNA): TGTGCCAGCAGTATAGCGGGAGGGCCGTTCGAGCAGTACTTC.

The chain combines TRBV7-9 with TRBJ1-4; no firm D call. Trimming pared 0 bases from V and 2 bases from J, leaving 10 bases between. The germline CDR1 and CDR2 sequences are SEHNR and FQNEAQ (reference sequence). The CDR3 is made up of 16 amino acids. The CDR3 is CASSLALGGTNEKLFF. CDR3 nucleotide sequence: TGTGCCAGCAGCTTAGCGCTAGGAGGGACTAATGAAAAACTGTTTTTT.

J is TRBJ2-7 and V is TRBV11-1, with TRBD2 as a possible D gene (6 bases). Germline V gives CDR1 SGHAT, CDR2 FQDESV (reference sequence). The CDR3 consists of 15 residues. Trimming shortened V by 5 bases and J by 0 bases, and 14 bases separated the two germline ends. The CDR3 region has the DNA TGTGCCAGCAGCCCCCTTAGCGGCCGCTCCTACGAGCAGTACTTC. This codes for CASSPLSGRSYEQYF.

The chain recombines TRBV7-2 with TRBJ2-2; perhaps TRBD2 as D (5 bases). CDR3 length: 13 residues. Germline-derived CDR1 and CDR2 are SGHTA and FQGNSA. Trimming took 2 bases from V and 7 from J, leaving 8 bases between them. The DNA of the CDR3 is TGTGCCAGCAGCTTATTCGCGGGCGGGGAGCTGTTTTTT. Its translation: CASSLFAGGELFF.

The chain couples TRBV10-3 to TRBJ1-1; D ambiguous. Trimming left V 10 bases short and J 7 bases short, with 22 bases between. From germline, CDR1 is ENHRY and CDR2 SYGVKD. This CDR3 has 14 amino acids. In nucleotides, the CDR3 is TGTGCCAGCCGGGGAGAAATAGGAACTATTGAAGCTTTCTTT. It encodes CASRGEIGTIEAFF.

This clone was picked up a small number of times. V usage is TRBV18 and J usage is TRBJ1-2; D uncertain. This CDR3 has 17 residues. V was cut by 0 bases and J by 6 bases, with 20 bases left in between. CDR1 and CDR2 (germline): KGHSH, LQKENI. CDR3 region: CASSPPTLYPPGDGYTF. The CDR3, as DNA: TGTGCCAGCTCACCACCAACCTTATATCCCCCTGGGGATGGCTACACCTTC.

This clone has just a few counts. The rearrangement joins TRBV4-3 to TRBJ2-7; perhaps TRBD1 as D (5 bases). The DNA end favors TRBJ2-1, so the J call may be wrong. The V gene's germline CDR1 is LGHNA and CDR2 YSLEER. CDR3 size: 13 residues. This chain's CDR3 is CASSVRKRGEQFF. CDR3 bases: TGCGCCAGCTCTGTCCGCAAAAGGGGTGAGCAGTTCTTC.

V is TRBV29-1 and J is TRBJ2-5, with D perhaps matching TRBD1 (5 bases). The assigned J gene may be wrong: the sequence end matches TRBJ2-7 better. The CDR3 is 14 amino acids. In germline, CDR1 is SQVTM, CDR2 ANQGSEA. DNA of the CDR3: TGCAGCGCTAGGGGAACAGGACGGTCCCACGAGCAGTACTTC. It is translated as CSARGTGRSHEQYF.

This clone has a handful of counts. The rearrangement uses TRBV19 and TRBJ2-5, with D unclear. V gave up 6 bases and J gave up 1 base, with 9 bases separating them. The CDR3 sequence is 13 residues long. Looked up from germline, CDR1 is LNHDA and CDR2 is SQIVND (reference sequence). In DNA form, the CDR3 reads TGTGCCAGTAGGGCCCGGTCCCAAGAGACCCAGTACTTC. Protein sequence: CASRARSQETQYF.

CDR3 sequence reads: CAGGALNTEAFF. CDR3 DNA sequence: TGTGCCGGGGGGGCCCTTAACACTGAAGCTTTCTTT. The chain joins TRBV2 to TRBJ1-1; TRBD1 is a possible D gene (6 bases). V lost 11 bases, J lost 2 bases, and 12 bases lay in between. This CDR3 is built from 12 residues. Germline CDR1 reads SNHLY; CDR2 reads FYNNEI.

The rearrangement joins TRBV7-9 to TRBJ2-2; 7 bases are shared with TRBD2. Germline loops: CDR1 SEHNR, CDR2 FQNEAQ (reference sequence). The ends lost 2 bases at V and 4 bases at J; junction bases unmatched: 4. This CDR3 is built from 15 residues. CDR3 sequence reads: CASSLLAARTGELFF. The CDR3 coding sequence is TGTGCCAGCAGCTTACTAGCGGCCCGCACCGGGGAGCTGTTTTTT. Full variable domain (rest looked up from reference TRBV7-9 and TRBJ2-2): DTGVSQNPRHKITKRGQNVTFRCDPISEHNRLYWYRQTLGQGPEFLTYFQNEAQLEKSRLLSDRFSAERPKGSFSTLEIQRTEQGDSAMYLCASSLLAARTGELFFGEGSRLTVL.

The CDR3, as DNA: TGTGCCAGCAGCCACCGGGGCTCGACAGATACGCAGTATTTT. The encoded protein is CASSHRGSTDTQYF. This chain connects TRBV5-4 to TRBJ2-3, with D tentatively TRBD1 or TRBD2 (5 bases each). Trimming stripped 4 bases from V and 3 bases from J, with 12 bases between. There are 14 residues in the CDR3. CDR1 and CDR2 from the germline V gene are SGHNT and YYREEE (reference sequence).

V and J are TRBV7-9 and TRBJ2-1, with no clear D. Germline CDR1 is SEHNR and CDR2 is FQNEAQ (reference sequence). The V end was cut by 0 bases, the J end by 8 bases, with 17 bases between. This CDR3 has 16 amino acids. The CDR3, as DNA: TGTGCCAGCAGCTTAGCTTCGACTTTCCGCGGTGATGAGCAGTTCTTC. This gives the protein CASSLASTFRGDEQFF.